A single sample gave rise to the 22 T cell receptor beta chains below, sequenced in a study of T cells after somatic rescue of genetic block. Only in-frame clones appear in the TCRdb table, and some are missing; sequencing was by immunoSEQ multiplex PCR. The data contain approximately 88,000 clones, 70% to 90% of them seen just once; the ten biggest clones take up roughly 1.7%. Source material: peripheral blood mononuclear cells (PBMCs). The receptors were gathered from a woman between 18 and 29 years old.

The chain recombines TRBV2 with TRBJ1-4; D is uncertain. The V and J ends lost 8 bases and 8 bases respectively, with 9 bases between them. CDR3 length equals 11 residues. Germline values: CDR1 SNHLY, CDR2 FYNNEI. The CDR3 nucleotides read TGTGCCAGCCACCAAACCGAAAAACTGTTTTTT. Translation: CASHQTEKLFF.

The chain recombines TRBV7-9 with TRBJ2-7, with a weak D call TRBD1 (6 bases). Per germline, CDR1 SEHNR and CDR2 FQNEAQ (reference sequence). The CDR3 is 16 amino acids. Trimming took 4 bases from V and 3 from J, leaving 19 bases between them. The CDR3 here is CASSYIPGTPDYEQYF. In nucleotides, the CDR3 is TGTGCCAGCAGCTACATCCCCGGGACACCGGACTACGAGCAGTACTTC.

V and J are TRBV6-5 and TRBJ2-1; D is uncertain. The CDR3 runs to 15 residues. V lost 0 bases to trimming and J lost 8 bases, with 14 bases between them. Looked up from germline, CDR1 is MNHEY and CDR2 is SVGAGI. The chain's CDR3 is CASSYSGSGTDEQFF. The DNA for the CDR3 is TGTGCCAGCAGTTACTCGGGCTCCGGCACGGATGAGCAGTTCTTC.

This clone has just one count. The chain uses TRBV19 and TRBJ2-5; 9 bases match TRBD2. The CDR3 extends over 16 amino acids. Looked up from germline, CDR1 is LNHDA and CDR2 is SQIVND (reference sequence). V dropped 4 bases and J dropped 5; count of bases not matched to a gene: 11. CDR3 sequence reads: CASSTLAGEGVETQYF. CDR3 DNA sequence: TGTGCCAGTAGTACCTTAGCGGGAGAGGGAGTTGAGACCCAGTACTTC. Full variable domain (rest looked up from reference TRBV19 and TRBJ2-5): DGGITQSPKYLFRKEGQNVTLSCEQNLNHDAMYWYRQDPGQGLRLIYYSQIVNDFQKGDIAEGYSVSREKKESFPLTVTSAQKNPTAFYLCASSTLAGEGVETQYFGPGTRLLVL.

The chain recombines TRBV11-2 with TRBJ1-1, with no clear D. The germline V gene has CDR1 SGHAT and CDR2 FQNNGV. The length of the CDR3 is 14 residues. V was pared by 5 bases and J by 0 bases, with 10 bases between. The CDR3 coding sequence is TGTGCCAGCAGCCCCGGGGTAGTGAACACTGAAGCTTTCTTT. As protein: CASSPGVVNTEAFF.

The sample holds a few counts of this clone. V usage is TRBV13 and J usage is TRBJ2-5; TRBD1 or TRBD2 may be the D gene (6 bases each). Trimming removed 2 bases at V and 4 bases at J, with 14 bases between. The CDR3 runs 15 residues. From germline, CDR1 is PRHDT and CDR2 FYEKMQ (reference sequence). In nucleotides, the CDR3 is TGTGCCAGCAGCTTAAACGGTGGGGGGCCAGAGACCCAGTACTTC. It codes for CASSLNGGGPETQYF.

The genes are TRBV28 and TRBJ2-1; TRBD2 might be the D (5 bases). V dropped 8 bases and J dropped 0 bases, with 14 bases sitting between them. Germline CDR1 and CDR2: MDHEN and SYDVKM. CDR3 length: 15 residues. The chain's CDR3 is CASRLGGFSYNEQFF. The DNA for the CDR3 is TGTGCCAGCCGGCTTGGCGGGTTCTCCTACAATGAGCAGTTCTTC.

This chain uses TRBV6-5 with TRBJ2-1; no firm D call. The CDR3 covers 13 residues. V was pared by 9 bases and J by 4 bases, with 13 bases between. Germline assignment: CDR1 MNHEY and CDR2 SVGAGI. CDR3 residues: CARSKIYYNEQFF. The CDR3 DNA follows: TGTGCCAGATCGAAAATATATTACAATGAGCAGTTCTTC.

J is TRBJ2-3 and V is TRBV6-1, with D maybe TRBD1 (6 bases). CDR1 is MNHNS and CDR2 is SASEGT in the germline V gene. CDR3 length equals 14 residues. As DNA, the CDR3 is TGTGCGACCACCGAACAGGGCGGGACAGATACGCAGTATTTT. Its protein product is CATTEQGGTDTQYF.

The chain employs TRBV7-2 and TRBJ2-2; D call uncertain. The CDR3 extends over 13 amino acids. V dropped 2 bases and J dropped 4 bases, with 5 bases sitting between them. Germline assignment: CDR1 SGHTA and CDR2 FQGNSA. The CDR3 loop reads CASSLRFTGELFF. The CDR3 region has the DNA TGTGCCAGCAGCTTACGGTTCACCGGGGAGCTGTTTTTT.

The chain employs TRBV28 and TRBJ2-1, with D perhaps TRBD1 (6 bases). Looked up from germline, CDR1 is MDHEN and CDR2 is SYDVKM. V was pared by 10 bases and J by 5 bases, with 18 bases between. The CDR3 has 14 residues. The CDR3 loop is CAINSGTTNNEQFF. CDR3 DNA sequence: TGTGCCATCAATTCCGGGACAACCAACAATGAGCAGTTCTTC.

The genes are TRBV7-8 and TRBJ1-1, with D unclear. V lost 0 bases and J 4 bases, leaving 18 bases between the germline ends. Germline CDR1 SGHVS, CDR2 FQNEAQ. CDR3 length: 17 amino acids. CDR3 region: CASSLARPSRGITEAFF. In DNA form, the CDR3 reads TGTGCCAGCAGCTTAGCGCGCCCTTCGCGAGGGATCACTGAAGCTTTCTTT.

The J gene is TRBJ2-1, the V gene TRBV10-3, with D possibly matching TRBD2 (6 bases). Germline V lookup: CDR1 ENHRY, CDR2 SYGVKD. V was shortened by 4 bases and J by 6 bases, with 10 bases between the two germline ends. CDR3 size: 13 residues. CDR3 DNA sequence: TGTGCCATCAGTGTTACTAGCCTCAATGAGCAGTTCTTC. Its translation: CAISVTSLNEQFF.

This chain connects TRBV11-3 to TRBJ2-3; D not resolved. CDR3 size: 16 residues. Trimming removed 1 base from V and 0 bases from J, with 11 bases in between. CDR1 is SGHNT and CDR2 is YENEEA in the germline V gene. The CDR3 loop reads CASSLAGGTSTDTQYF. DNA of the CDR3: TGTGCCAGCAGCTTAGCAGGCGGAACTAGCACAGATACGCAGTATTTT. Complete variable domain (other parts from reference TRBV11-3 and TRBJ2-3): EAGVVQSPRYKIIEKKQPVAFWCNPISGHNTLYWYLQNLGQGPELLIRYENEEAVDDSQLPKDRFSAERLKGVDSTLKIQPAELGDSAVYLCASSLAGGTSTDTQYFGPGTRLTVL.

The chain links TRBV6-4 to TRBJ1-1; unclear D gene. The CDR3 has 15 residues. Trimming took off 7 bases at V and 1 base at J, with 16 bases between the two ends. The germline CDR1 and CDR2 sequences are MRHNA and SNTAGT. The chain's CDR3 is CASTLGVGGNTEAFF. CDR3 coding DNA: TGTGCCAGCACCCTCGGGGTAGGTGGGAACACTGAAGCTTTCTTT.

CDR3 in amino acids: CASRVEASPLHF. CDR3 DNA: TGTGCCAGCAGGGTAGAGGCATCACCCCTCCACTTT. The chain carries TRBV2 and TRBJ1-6, with no clear D. V shed 6 bases and J shed 10 bases, with 10 bases lying between them. CDR3 length: 12 residues. CDR1 SNHLY and CDR2 FYNNEI come from the germline V gene.

The chain carries TRBV7-3 and TRBJ2-7; TRBD2 matches 11 bases. J lost 6 bases, V lost 5 bases, and 9 bases had no gene match. The CDR3 is made up of 15 amino acids. Germline V gene sequence: CDR1 SGHTA, CDR2 FQGTGA. This CDR3 reads CASSLVAGGPSEQYF. The DNA of the CDR3 is TGTGCCAGCAGCCTTGTAGCGGGAGGGCCTAGCGAGCAGTACTTC.

The gene calls are TRBV23-1 and TRBJ1-1; D unclear. TRBV23-1 is known as an ORF, though its function is uncertain. The CDR3 totals 14 residues. V dropped 4 bases and J dropped 1 base, with 10 bases sitting between them. The CDR3 region is CASSRRRQNTEAFF. CDR3 coding DNA: TGCGCCAGCAGTCGTCGACGGCAGAACACTGAAGCTTTCTTT.

V and J are TRBV9 and TRBJ1-4, with TRBD1 matching 9 bases. With V trimmed by 4 bases and J by 4 bases, 8 bases remained unmatched. Germline V CDR1 and CDR2: SGDLS, YYNGEE. The length of the CDR3 is 16 residues. The DNA for the CDR3 is TGTGCCAGCAGCCCCTCAACAGGGGGCCTTAATGAAAAACTGTTTTTT. Translating gives CASSPSTGGLNEKLFF. Using reference TRBV9 and TRBJ1-4 for the parts outside the CDR3, the full variable domain is DSGVTQTPKHLITATGQRVTLRCSPRSGDLSVYWYQQSLDQGLQFLIQYYNGEERAKGNILERFSAQQFPDLHSELNLSSLELGDSALYFCASSPSTGGLNEKLFFGSGTQLSVL.

The gene calls are TRBV6-5 and TRBJ1-1, with a tentative D call TRBD1 (6 bases). V was shortened by 10 bases and J by 0 bases, with 15 bases between the two germline ends. The CDR3 is made up of 14 amino acids. The germline V gene encodes CDR1 MNHEY and CDR2 SVGAGI. The CDR3 protein is CAISRGGMNTEAFF. CDR3 nucleotides: TGTGCCATCAGCAGGGGTGGTATGAACACTGAAGCTTTCTTT.

This clone came up a few times. This rearrangement joins TRBV28 to TRBJ1-1, with no clear D. This CDR3 spans 14 amino acids. CDR1 is MDHEN and CDR2 is SYDVKM in the germline V gene. The germline V and J ends were trimmed by 6 bases and 0 bases, with 11 bases remaining between them. The chain's CDR3 is CASRAPLMNTEAFF. CDR3 nucleotide sequence: TGTGCCAGCAGGGCACCGCTTATGAACACTGAAGCTTTCTTT. The entire variable domain, with the rest obtained from reference TRBV28 and TRBJ1-1, is as follows: DVKVTQSSRYLVKRTGEKVFLECVQDMDHENMFWYRQDPGLGLRLIYFSYDVKMKEKGDIPEGYSVSREKKERFSLILESASTNQTSMYLCASRAPLMNTEAFFGQGTRLTVV.

This clone has only a few counts. The gene calls are TRBV7-3 and TRBJ1-1; TRBD1 aligns across 10 bases. Trimming cost V 1 base and J 0 bases; bases outside gene matches: 5. The CDR3 spans 17 residues. Germline V lookup: CDR1 SGHTA, CDR2 FQGTGA. CDR3 nucleotides: TGTGCCAGCAGCTTAAAGGCGACAGGGGGCGTGAACACTGAAGCTTTCTTT. Translating it yields CASSLKATGGVNTEAFF.